One and the same sample provided the 15 T cell receptor beta chains below, sequenced in a study of glioma-infiltrating T cells. Amplification of TCR alpha and beta CDR3 regions from RNA used iRepertoire nested multiplex PCR. TCRdb ran MiXCR on the multiplex PCR reads and lists one entry per CDR3 protein. The repertoire holds 95,000 to 150,000 distinct CDR3 sequences, with approximately 23% as singletons. Sequencing input: glioma tissue, nonneoplastic brain tissue, or PBMCs (not recorded which). The receptors here all came from a human donor with low-grade glioma or glioblastoma, undergoing nonglioma brain surgery, or in good health (not recorded which).

This clonotype has a count of ten or more. The chain carries TRBV4-1 and TRBJ2-1; TRBD1 might be the D (5 bases). V gave up 0 bases and J gave up 0 bases, with 6 bases separating them. The CDR3 has 15 residues. CDR1 is MGHRA and CDR2 is YSYEKL in the germline V gene. CDR3 nucleotides: TGCGCCAGCAGCCAAGACAGGGTCTCCTACAATGAGCAGTTCTTC. Translating it yields CASSQDRVSYNEQFF.

This clonotype was detected ten times or more. The chain recombines TRBV2 with TRBJ2-7; D remains ambiguous. The CDR3 has 15 residues. The germline gives CDR1 SNHLY, CDR2 FYNNEI. The ends were cut back, 3 bases at V and 1 base at J, with 13 bases in the middle. The CDR3 nucleotides are TGTGCCAGCAGTGATATTGCGGCTACTTCCTACGAGCAGTACTTC. Protein: CASSDIAATSYEQYF.

This clonotype appeared many times. V gene TRBV28 combines with J gene TRBJ2-7, with D perhaps TRBD2 (5 bases). Trimming removed 2 bases from V and 1 base from J, with 18 bases in between. In germline, CDR1 is MDHEN, CDR2 SYDVKM. CDR3 size: 17 residues. The CDR3 spells CASSLLHWSTGSYEQYF. CDR3 coding DNA: TGTGCCAGCAGTTTACTTCACTGGTCAACGGGGTCCTACGAGCAGTACTTC.

V and J are TRBV5-6 and TRBJ2-1; 10 bases align to TRBD2. CDR1 and CDR2 (germline): SGHDT, YYEEEE. Trimming cost V 1 base and J 10 bases; bases outside gene matches: 11. The CDR3 runs 16 residues. CDR3 region: CASSLIILAGVGEQFF. The CDR3 DNA follows: TGTGCCAGCAGCTTGATAATCCTAGCGGGAGTTGGGGAGCAGTTCTTC. The variable domain in full, with the rest retrieved from reference TRBV5-6 and TRBJ2-1, is DAGVTQSPTHLIKTRGQQVTLRCSPKSGHDTVSWYQQALGQGPQFIFQYYEEEERQRGNFPDRFSGHQFPNYSSELNVNALLLGDSALYLCASSLIILAGVGEQFFGPGTRLTVL.

This clonotype has just a few counts. The chain links TRBV29-1 to TRBJ1-2; tentatively, D is TRBD1 (6 bases). The CDR3 totals 14 residues. CDR1 is SQVTM and CDR2 is ANQGSEA in the germline V gene. Trimming stripped 7 bases from V and 0 bases from J, with 15 bases between. CDR3: CSGAFRGTNYGYTF. The DNA of the CDR3 is TGCAGCGGTGCCTTCAGGGGAACTAACTATGGCTACACCTTC.

There are many counts of this clonotype. The chain carries TRBV6-1 and TRBJ1-5; D call uncertain. Germline loops: CDR1 MNHNS, CDR2 SASEGT. With 3 bases removed from V and 5 bases from J, the gap between germline ends came to 8 bases. This CDR3 region has 13 residues. The CDR3 protein is CASSEVRYQPQHF. CDR3 DNA: TGTGCCAGCAGTGAGGTCAGATATCAGCCCCAGCATTTT.

This clonotype was counted ten times or more. The J gene is TRBJ2-7, the V gene TRBV7-2; 11 bases are shared with TRBD2. The CDR3 has 14 residues. Germline values: CDR1 SGHTA, CDR2 FQGNSA. The V segment lost 3 bases and the J segment 7 bases; nucleotides outside the gene matches: 5. The CDR3 nucleotides are TGTGCCAGCAGCTTCCTAGCGGGAGGAGAAGAGCAGTACTTC. Its translation is CASSFLAGGEEQYF.

This clonotype was counted many times. V gene TRBV4-1 combines with J gene TRBJ1-5; no definite D call. CDR1 MGHRA and CDR2 YSYEKL come from the germline V gene. This CDR3 is 14 amino acids long. V was cut by 0 bases and J by 7 bases, with 10 bases left in between. The CDR3 nucleotides are TGCGCCAGCAGCCAAGAACCCGGAAGGCAGCCCCAGCATTTT. Protein product: CASSQEPGRQPQHF.

This clonotype was observed many times. The chain recombines TRBV20-1 with TRBJ2-4, with 16 bases fitting TRBD2. V gave up 6 bases and J gave up 3 bases; unmatched junction bases: 8. This CDR3 is 17 amino acids long. Germline-derived CDR1 and CDR2 are DFQATT and SNEGSKA (reference sequence). The chain's CDR3 is CSALGLAGGPGKNIQYF. CDR3 sequence (DNA): TGCAGTGCCCTGGGACTAGCGGGAGGGCCAGGCAAAAACATTCAGTACTTC.

Here the CDR3 DNA reads TGCGCCAGCAGCTTTGGTCGGGCAAGTTCGCCAGAGCAGTACTTC. Its protein product is CASSFGRASSPEQYF. This chain links TRBV5-1 with TRBJ2-7; no definite D call. Germline V gene data show CDR1 as SGHRS and CDR2 as YFSETQ. This CDR3 is 15 amino acids long. Trimming stripped 2 bases from V and 7 bases from J, with 19 bases between.

As concerns this clonotype: An end of the junction differs from the germline gene, which may be a read error. The chain uses TRBV6-5 and TRBJ2-3, with TRBD2 as a possible D gene (7 bases). The germline V gene encodes CDR1 MNHEY and CDR2 SVGAGI. The CDR3 length is 16 residues. Here the CDR3 reads CVSSSRAGAGTDTQYF. The CDR3 DNA follows: TGTGTCAGCAGCTCCAGGGCGGGGGCGGGAACAGATACGCAGTATTTT.

This clonotype occurred a few times. At one end, the junction sequence differs from germline, possibly due to a read error. The chain couples TRBV29-1 to TRBJ2-5; 10 bases fit TRBD2. Germline lookup yields CDR1 SQVTM and CDR2 ANQGSEA. This CDR3 has 17 amino acids. CDR3 sequence (DNA): TGCAGCGTTGATTCGGGGTTCTGGTCTAGCGGGAGCACTCAAACCGACTTC. It codes for CSVDSGFWSSGSTQTDF.

The rearrangement uses TRBV29-1 and TRBJ1-2; no clear D. The V and J ends lost 3 bases and 5 bases respectively, with 7 bases between them. CDR3 size: 11 residues. Per the germline V gene, CDR1 is SQVTM and CDR2 is ANQGSEA. The DNA for the CDR3 is TGCAGCGTTGATCGGACGTATGGCTACACCTTC. It translates to CSVDRTYGYTF.

The chain carries TRBV4-2 and TRBJ2-3; 15 bases map to TRBD2. This CDR3 has 20 amino acids. Germline V gene lookup returns CDR1 LGHNA and CDR2 YNFKEQ. After removal of 0 bases from V and 5 bases from J, the junction contained 12 bases not matched to a gene. CDR3 amino acids: CASSQDVGTSGRLRQDTQYF. The CDR3 DNA reads TGTGCCAGCAGCCAAGATGTAGGGACTAGCGGGAGGTTAAGGCAAGATACGCAGTATTTT.

This clonotype was seen many times. The chain carries TRBV28 and TRBJ2-3; unclear D gene. The V gene's germline CDR1 is MDHEN and CDR2 SYDVKM. The CDR3 is 11 residues long. The chain's CDR3 is CVVYGAHTQYF. The CDR3 DNA is TGTGTGGTTTACGGAGCTCATACGCAGTATTTT. Full variable domain (outside the CDR3, taken from reference TRBV28 and TRBJ2-3): DVKVTQSSRYLVKRTGEKVFLECVQDMDHENMFWYRQDPGLGLRLIYFSYDVKMKEKGDIPEGYSVSREKKERFSLILESASTNQTSMYLCVVYGAHTQYFGPGTRLTVL.